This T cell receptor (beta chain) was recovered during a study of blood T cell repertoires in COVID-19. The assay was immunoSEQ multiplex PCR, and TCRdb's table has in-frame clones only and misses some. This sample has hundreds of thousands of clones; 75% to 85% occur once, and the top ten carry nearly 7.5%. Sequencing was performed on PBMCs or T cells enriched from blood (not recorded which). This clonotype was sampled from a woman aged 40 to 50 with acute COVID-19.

CDR3 sequence reads: CASSIGTGDSGANVLTF. CDR3 nucleotide sequence: TGTGCCAGTAGTATCGGGACAGGAGACTCTGGGGCCAACGTCCTGACTTTC. The chain uses TRBV19 and TRBJ2-6, with 8 bases that match TRBD1. This CDR3 is 17 amino acids long. J lost 0 bases, V lost 3 bases, and 4 bases had no gene match. CDR1 is LNHDA, CDR2 SQIVND, per germline (reference sequence).